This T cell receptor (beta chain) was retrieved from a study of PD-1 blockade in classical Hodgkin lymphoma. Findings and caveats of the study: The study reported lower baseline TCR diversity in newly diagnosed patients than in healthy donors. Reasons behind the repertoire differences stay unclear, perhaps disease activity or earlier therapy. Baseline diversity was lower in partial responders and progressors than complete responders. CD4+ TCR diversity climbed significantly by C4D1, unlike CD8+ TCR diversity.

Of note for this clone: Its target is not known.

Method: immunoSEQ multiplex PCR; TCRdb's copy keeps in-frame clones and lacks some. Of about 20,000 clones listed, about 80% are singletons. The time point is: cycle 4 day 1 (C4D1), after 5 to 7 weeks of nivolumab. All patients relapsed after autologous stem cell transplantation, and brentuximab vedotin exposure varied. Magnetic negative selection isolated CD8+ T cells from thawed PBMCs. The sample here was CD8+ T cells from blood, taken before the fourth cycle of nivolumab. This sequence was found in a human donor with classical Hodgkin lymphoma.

CDR3 bases: TGTGCCAGCAGCCTAGGGGAGAGGGAGGCTAACTATGGCTACACCTTC. Amino acid sequence: CASSLGEREANYGYTF. This sequence joins TRBV7-9 and TRBJ1-2, with a possible D match to TRBD1 (5 bases). The V and J ends lost 5 bases and 0 bases respectively, with 16 bases between them. The CDR3 sequence is 16 residues long. Germline V gene data show CDR1 as SEHNR and CDR2 as FQNEAQ (reference sequence). The complete variable domain, with remaining parts taken from reference TRBV7-9 and TRBJ1-2, reads DTGVSQNPRHKITKRGQNVTFRCDPISEHNRLYWYRQTLGQGPEFLTYFQNEAQLEKSRLLSDRFSAERPKGSFSTLEIQRTEQGDSAMYLCASSLGEREANYGYTFGSGTRLTVV.